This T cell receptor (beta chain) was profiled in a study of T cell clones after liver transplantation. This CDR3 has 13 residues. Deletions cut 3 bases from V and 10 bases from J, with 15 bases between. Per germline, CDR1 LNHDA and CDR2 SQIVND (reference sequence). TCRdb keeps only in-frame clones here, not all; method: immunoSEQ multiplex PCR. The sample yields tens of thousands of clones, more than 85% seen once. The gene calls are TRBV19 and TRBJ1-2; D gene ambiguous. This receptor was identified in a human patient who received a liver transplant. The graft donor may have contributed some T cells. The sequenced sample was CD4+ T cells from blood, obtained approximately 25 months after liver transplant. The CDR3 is CASSIHGPSAYTF. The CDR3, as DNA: TGTGCCAGTAGTATCCACGGACCGAGTGCCTACACCTTC.